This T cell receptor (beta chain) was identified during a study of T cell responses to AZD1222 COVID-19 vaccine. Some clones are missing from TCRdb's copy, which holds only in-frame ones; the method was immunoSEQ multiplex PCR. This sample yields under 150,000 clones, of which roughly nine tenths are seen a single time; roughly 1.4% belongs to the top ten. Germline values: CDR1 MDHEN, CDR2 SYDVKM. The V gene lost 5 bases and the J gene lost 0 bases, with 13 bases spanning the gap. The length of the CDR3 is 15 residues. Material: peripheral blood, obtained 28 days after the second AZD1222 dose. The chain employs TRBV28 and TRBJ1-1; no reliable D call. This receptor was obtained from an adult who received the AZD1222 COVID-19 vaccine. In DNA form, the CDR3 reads TGTGCCAGCAGTCCCCCACAGAGTATGAACACTGAAGCTTTCTTT. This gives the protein CASSPPQSMNTEAFF.